This TCR beta chain was documented in a study of beta chain features in type 1 diabetes (dated by TCRdb to the late 2010s). For context, the study as a whole: Mean age, gender distribution, total cell number and subset yield did not differ between patients and healthy donors. Regulatory and stem cell-like memory subsets were obtained from only 8 patients and about 8 healthy donors, while naive and central memory subsets were obtained from all 30 or so donors. A total of around 100 million sorted cells were examined across all samples, and RNA yield correlated strongly with the number of cells per subset. The study compared TCRB repertoires of sorted circulating CD4+ T cell subsets between recently diagnosed type 1 diabetes patients and matched healthy donors. Here is what the overall study found, with its caveats: PCR may preferentially amplify shorter templates, but because patient and control samples were amplified and corrected together, any resulting skew would affect both groups equally. A moderate but significant shortening of TCRB CDR3 length was observed in type 1 diabetes patients in all four CD4+ subsets. The naive, central memory and regulatory TCRB repertoires appeared to resemble one another more closely among patients than among healthy donors. Because small numbers of individuals were included in the HLA sub-analyses, any influence of HLA type on TCRB rearrangement was left unresolved. At VDJ recombination sites, type 1 diabetes patients had fewer insertions and more deleted nucleotides, which implies abnormalities in thymic rearrangement. Because cDNA was sequenced instead of genomic DNA, activated cells with high expression could be over-represented, although the groups did not differ in activation or CD3 levels.

Including the terminal cysteine and phenylalanine, the CDR3 comprises 17 residues. Only the CDR3 DNA stays, 51 bases, in frame from base 1. Clipping removes 6 bases from V and 1 base from J, with 8 as the unmatched junction base count. The germline V gene sets CDR1 to SGHTA and CDR2 to FQGNSA. All of the isolated RNA was reverse transcribed with the High Capacity cDNA Reverse Transcription Kit, so expressed TCRB transcripts were sequenced. Naive, central memory and regulatory T cell samples underwent deep immunoSEQ sequencing, averaging around 3.6 million total reads per sample. Sorted cells were lysed in RLT buffer, and RNA was extracted using DNase-treated RNeasy Micro or Mini kits according to cell number. Each cell subset was processed separately to prevent cross-contamination, with patient and healthy donor samples processed together. TCRB sequences were amplified from cDNA with the immunoSEQ multiplex PCR, producing 87-bp fragments spanning the CDR3 region. Sequencing of the amplicons was performed on the Illumina HiSeq platform. Per the original workflow: Synthetic template baselines were used to correct PCR bias computationally, reads within Hamming distance 2 were collapsed, and singletons that could not be merged were discarded. By aligning reads against IMGT, V, D and J genes, CDR3 length, and insertions or deletions at six rearrangement sites were assigned. Within each subset, clonotype counts were normalized to the number of sorted cells before true diversity and Gini coefficients were calculated with the tcR R package. Repertoire sharing was quantified using the overlap coefficient calculated on TCRB nucleotide sequences. The table was pulled from immuneACCESS by TCRdb, which kept in-frame rearrangements only. Such tables lose some clones; where checked, under half of the loss comes from unresolved V genes, and the rest has no known cause. D and trimming come from the DNA, and the V and J calls and clone size come from that table. The sample table contains about 130,000 clones; only one count was recorded for about a tenth of them. The ten largest clones take up about 0.68% of the sample.

A remark on this clone: Its binding antigen is unknown. Nothing much larger sits one base from this clone, and base qualities are not available.

Each donor gave one peripheral blood draw, averaging approximately 120 mL, which was collected into heparinised tubes. A BD FACSAria II was used to sort naive, central memory, regulatory and stem cell-like memory CD4+ T cells with a panel that included CD45RO, CCR7, CD25, CD127, CD95 and CD27. A purity above 98% was achieved for all sorted populations. PBMCs were isolated immediately by Lymphoprep density gradient centrifugation and stained directly without culture. So that batch effects would be minimized, each experiment stained and sorted samples in pairs, pairing one healthy donor with one patient.

This clonotype originated in a man between 18 and 29 years old in good health. Sequencing was done on a sample of central memory CD4+ T cells from blood. The chain is encoded by TRBV7-2 joined to TRBJ2-6; TRBD1 agrees with 8 junctional bases. The CDR3 corresponds to CASSYGTGASGANVLTF. The DNA sequence follows: TGTGCCAGCAGTTACGGGACAGGTGCTTCTGGGGCCAACGTCCTGACTTTC.